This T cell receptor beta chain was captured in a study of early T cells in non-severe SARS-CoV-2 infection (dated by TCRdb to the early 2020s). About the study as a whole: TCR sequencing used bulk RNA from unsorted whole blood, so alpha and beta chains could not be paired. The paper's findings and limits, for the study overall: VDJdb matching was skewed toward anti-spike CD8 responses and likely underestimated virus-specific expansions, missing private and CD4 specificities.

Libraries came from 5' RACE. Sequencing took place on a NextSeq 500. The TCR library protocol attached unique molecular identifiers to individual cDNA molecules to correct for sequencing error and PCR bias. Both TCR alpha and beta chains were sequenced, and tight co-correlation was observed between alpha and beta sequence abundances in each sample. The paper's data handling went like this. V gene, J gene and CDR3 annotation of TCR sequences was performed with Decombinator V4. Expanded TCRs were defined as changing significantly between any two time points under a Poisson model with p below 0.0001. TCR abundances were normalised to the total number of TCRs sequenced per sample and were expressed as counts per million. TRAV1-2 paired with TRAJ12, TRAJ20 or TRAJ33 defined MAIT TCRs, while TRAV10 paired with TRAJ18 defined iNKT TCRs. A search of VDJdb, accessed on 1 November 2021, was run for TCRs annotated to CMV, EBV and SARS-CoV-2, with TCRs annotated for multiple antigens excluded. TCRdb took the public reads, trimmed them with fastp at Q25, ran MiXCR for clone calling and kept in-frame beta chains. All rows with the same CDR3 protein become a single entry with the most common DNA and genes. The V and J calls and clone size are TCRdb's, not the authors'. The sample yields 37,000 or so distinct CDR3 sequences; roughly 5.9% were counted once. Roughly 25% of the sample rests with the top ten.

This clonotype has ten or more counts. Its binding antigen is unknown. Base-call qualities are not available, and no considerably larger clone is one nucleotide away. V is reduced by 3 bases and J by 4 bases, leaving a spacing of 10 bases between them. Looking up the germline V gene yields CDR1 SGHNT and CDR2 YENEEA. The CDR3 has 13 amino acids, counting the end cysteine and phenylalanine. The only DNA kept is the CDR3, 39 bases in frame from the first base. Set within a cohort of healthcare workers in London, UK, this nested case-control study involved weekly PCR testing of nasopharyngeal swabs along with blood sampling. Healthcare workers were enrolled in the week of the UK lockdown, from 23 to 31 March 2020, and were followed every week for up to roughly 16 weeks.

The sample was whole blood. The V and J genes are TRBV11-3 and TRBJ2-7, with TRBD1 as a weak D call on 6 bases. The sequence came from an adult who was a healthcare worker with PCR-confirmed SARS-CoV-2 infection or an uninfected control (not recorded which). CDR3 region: CASSFSQGYEQYF. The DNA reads TGTGCCAGCAGCTTTTCTCAGGGGTACGAGCAGTACTTC.